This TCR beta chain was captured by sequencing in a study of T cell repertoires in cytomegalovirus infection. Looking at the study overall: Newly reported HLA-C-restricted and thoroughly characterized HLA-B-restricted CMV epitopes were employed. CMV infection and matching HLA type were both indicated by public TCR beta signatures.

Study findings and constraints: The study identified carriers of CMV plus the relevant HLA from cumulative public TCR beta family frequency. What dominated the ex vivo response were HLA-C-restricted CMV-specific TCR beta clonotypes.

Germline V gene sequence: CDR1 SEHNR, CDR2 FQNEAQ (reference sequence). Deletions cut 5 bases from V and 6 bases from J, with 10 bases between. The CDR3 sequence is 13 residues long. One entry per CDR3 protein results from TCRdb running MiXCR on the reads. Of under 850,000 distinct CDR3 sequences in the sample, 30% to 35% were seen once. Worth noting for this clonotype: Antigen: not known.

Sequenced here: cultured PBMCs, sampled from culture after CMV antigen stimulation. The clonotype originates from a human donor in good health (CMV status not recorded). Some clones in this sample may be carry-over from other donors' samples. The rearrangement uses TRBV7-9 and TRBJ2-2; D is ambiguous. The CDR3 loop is CASSHTIPGELFF. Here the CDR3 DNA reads TGTGCCAGCAGCCATACTATCCCCGGGGAGCTGTTTTTT.